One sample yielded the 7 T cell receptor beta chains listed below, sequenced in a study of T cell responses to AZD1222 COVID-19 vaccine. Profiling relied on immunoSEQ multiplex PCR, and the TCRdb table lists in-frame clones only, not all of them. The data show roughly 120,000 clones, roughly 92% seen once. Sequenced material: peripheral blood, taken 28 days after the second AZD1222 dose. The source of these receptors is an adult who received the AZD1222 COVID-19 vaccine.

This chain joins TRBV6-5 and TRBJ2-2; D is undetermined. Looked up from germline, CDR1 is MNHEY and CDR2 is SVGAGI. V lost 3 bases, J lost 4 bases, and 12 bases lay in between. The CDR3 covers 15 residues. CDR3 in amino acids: CASSYLPGTTGELFF. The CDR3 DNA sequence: TGTGCCAGCAGTTATCTCCCCGGAACCACCGGGGAGCTGTTTTTT.

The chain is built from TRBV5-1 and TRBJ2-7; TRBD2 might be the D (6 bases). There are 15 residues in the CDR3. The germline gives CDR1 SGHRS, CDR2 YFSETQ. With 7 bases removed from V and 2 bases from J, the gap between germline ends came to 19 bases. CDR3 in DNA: TGCGCCAGCGGGGAGTTGGGGGGATTCGCCTACGAGCAGTACTTC. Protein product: CASGELGGFAYEQYF.

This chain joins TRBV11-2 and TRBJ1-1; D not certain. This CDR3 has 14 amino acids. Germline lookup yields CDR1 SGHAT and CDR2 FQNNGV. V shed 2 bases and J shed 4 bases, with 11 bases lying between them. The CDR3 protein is CASSLSLSGTEAFF. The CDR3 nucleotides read TGTGCCAGCAGCTTATCTCTCTCCGGCACTGAAGCTTTCTTT.

CDR3 residues: CASSLTTTYEQYF. CDR3 bases: TGTGCCAGCAGCCTAACGACAACCTACGAGCAGTACTTC. This chain joins TRBV11-3 and TRBJ2-7; D is ambiguous. Germline V gene lookup returns CDR1 SGHNT and CDR2 YENEEA. This CDR3 has 13 residues. V shed 5 bases and J shed 2 bases, with 10 bases lying between them.

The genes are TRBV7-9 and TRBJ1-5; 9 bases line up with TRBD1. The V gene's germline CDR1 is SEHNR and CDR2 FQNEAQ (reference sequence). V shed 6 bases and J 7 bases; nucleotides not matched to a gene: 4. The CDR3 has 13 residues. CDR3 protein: CASSRTGEQPQHF. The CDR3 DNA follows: TGTGCCAGCAGTCGGACAGGGGAACAGCCCCAGCATTTT.

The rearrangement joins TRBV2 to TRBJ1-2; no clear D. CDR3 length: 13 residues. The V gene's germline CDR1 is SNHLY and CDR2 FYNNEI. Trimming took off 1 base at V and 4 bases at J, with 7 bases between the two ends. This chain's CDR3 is CASSEGTAYGYTF. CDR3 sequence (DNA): TGTGCCAGCAGTGAAGGGACCGCCTATGGCTACACCTTC.

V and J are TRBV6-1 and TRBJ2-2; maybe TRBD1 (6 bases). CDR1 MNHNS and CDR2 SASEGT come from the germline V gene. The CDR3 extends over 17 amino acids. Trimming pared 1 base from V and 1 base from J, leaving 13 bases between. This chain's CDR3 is CASSEGRGTLNTGELFF. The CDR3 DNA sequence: TGTGCCAGCAGTGAAGGAAGGGGGACATTGAACACCGGGGAGCTGTTTTTT.